The clone carrying this T cell receptor beta chain was observed a handful of times. The antigen is not known. Sequencing used immunoSEQ multiplex PCR; TCRdb keeps in-frame clones, though not all of them. The repertoire holds about 88,000 clones, with about two thirds as singletons. The CDR3 sequence is 15 residues long. Germline CDR1 SGHAT, CDR2 FQNNGV. Trimming removed 1 base at V and 2 bases at J, with 10 bases between. The data originate from a study of radiotherapy plus CTLA-4 blockade in lung cancer. Study context: Roughly a sixth of enrolled patients responded objectively, and roughly 31% had disease control.

Whole-study findings and limits: How blood T cell clones changed early, along with interferon-beta, reportedly forecast response best. After radiotherapy and ipilimumab, tumor-derived clones expanded in peripheral blood.

The receptor was isolated from a human donor with non-small cell lung cancer that progressed on radiotherapy plus ipilimumab. This specimen was peripheral blood, taken from a patient treated with radiotherapy plus ipilimumab. The J gene is TRBJ2-3, the V gene TRBV11-2, with D perhaps TRBD1 (6 bases). The CDR3 loop reads CASSLVDSYTDTQYF. CDR3 DNA: TGTGCCAGCAGCTTAGTGGACAGCTACACAGATACGCAGTATTTT. Variable domain in full (rest from reference TRBV11-2 and TRBJ2-3): EAGVAQSPRYKIIEKRQSVAFWCNPISGHATLYWYQQILGQGPKLLIQFQNNGVVDDSQLPKDRFSAERLKGVDSTLKIQPAKLEDSAVYLCASSLVDSYTDTQYFGPGTRLTVL.